The 21 T cell receptor beta chains below come from one sample, sequenced in a study of OX40 agonist ivuxolimab in advanced cancers. The table came from immunoSEQ multiplex PCR; TCRdb's copy has only in-frame clones and leaves some out. The sample consists of some 58,000 clones, 70% to 90% of them appearing once. The starting material was CD4+ or CD8+ T cells sorted from blood, obtained in a trial of the OX40 agonist ivuxolimab. These receptors were collected from an adult with an advanced solid tumor such as melanoma, head and neck, liver or kidney cancer.

This clone has a single count. The V call is TRBV19, the J call TRBJ1-1, with no clear D. Deletions cut 7 bases from V and 0 bases from J, with 15 bases between. CDR1 and CDR2 (germline): LNHDA, SQIVND (reference sequence). The CDR3 has 15 residues. CDR3 coding DNA: TGTGCCAGTAAGCTTGGGCGCAGCCTGAACACTGAAGCTTTCTTT. Translating gives CASKLGRSLNTEAFF. Full variable domain (outside the CDR3, taken from reference TRBV19 and TRBJ1-1): DGGITQSPKYLFRKEGQNVTLSCEQNLNHDAMYWYRQDPGQGLRLIYYSQIVNDFQKGDIAEGYSVSREKKESFPLTVTSAQKNPTAFYLCASKLGRSLNTEAFFGQGTRLTVV.

DNA of the CDR3: TGTGCCAGCAGCCAAGGGGGTTATCTGGGTCAGCCCCAGCATTTT. Translated: CASSQGGYLGQPQHF. The V gene is TRBV5-4, the J gene TRBJ1-5; D is possibly TRBD1 (6 bases). This CDR3 contains 15 residues. Germline loops: CDR1 SGHNT, CDR2 YYREEE (reference sequence). V dropped 4 bases and J dropped 6 bases, with 17 bases sitting between them.

CDR3 sequence (DNA): TGTGCCAGCAGGACGACAACTAGCAATCAGCCCCAGCATTTT. Its protein is CASRTTTSNQPQHF. The chain employs TRBV28 and TRBJ1-5; D ambiguous. Trimming shortened V by 6 bases and J by 0 bases, and 9 bases separated the two germline ends. CDR3 length: 14 residues. Germline loops: CDR1 MDHEN, CDR2 SYDVKM. The full variable domain, completed using reference TRBV28 and TRBJ1-5, is DVKVTQSSRYLVKRTGEKVFLECVQDMDHENMFWYRQDPGLGLRLIYFSYDVKMKEKGDIPEGYSVSREKKERFSLILESASTNQTSMYLCASRTTTSNQPQHFGDGTRLSIL.

The table lists this clone with a count of one. The chain couples TRBV11-2 to TRBJ2-1, with a weak D call TRBD2 (6 bases). V lost 2 bases and J 3 bases, leaving 14 bases between the germline ends. The CDR3 has 16 amino acids. Per the germline V gene, CDR1 is SGHAT and CDR2 is FQNNGV. The chain's CDR3 is CASSLQTGSRYNEQFF. For the CDR3, the DNA is TGTGCCAGCAGCTTACAAACCGGGAGTCGCTACAATGAGCAGTTCTTC.

This chain uses TRBV6-5 with TRBJ2-7; 13 bases line up with TRBD2. Germline V gene sequence: CDR1 MNHEY, CDR2 SVGAGI. The CDR3 is made up of 12 amino acids. V gave up 8 bases and J gave up 10 bases; unmatched junction bases: 5. CDR3 in amino acids: CASALAGGPQYF. DNA for the CDR3: TGTGCCAGCGCACTAGCGGGAGGGCCCCAGTACTTC.

The V call is TRBV4-1, the J call TRBJ2-7; the D gene is possibly TRBD2 (7 bases). Trimming cost V 1 base and J 3 bases, with 16 bases left between them. The CDR3 has 16 residues. Germline assignment: CDR1 MGHRA and CDR2 YSYEKL. CDR3 sequence reads: CASSQVGGGAVYEQYF. The CDR3 DNA reads as TGCGCCAGCAGCCAAGTGGGAGGGGGGGCAGTCTACGAGCAGTACTTC.

This chain joins TRBV11-1 and TRBJ2-7; the D gene is possibly TRBD2 (6 bases). The germline V gene encodes CDR1 SGHAT and CDR2 FQDESV (reference sequence). Trimming shortened V by 2 bases and J by 0 bases, and 8 bases separated the two germline ends. The CDR3 is 14 amino acids. The CDR3, as DNA: TGTGCCAGCAGCTTATTCGGGAGCTCCTACGAGCAGTACTTC. Amino acids: CASSLFGSSYEQYF.

The gene calls are TRBV6-1 and TRBJ2-7; D may be TRBD2 (5 bases). The V gene lost 7 bases and the J gene lost 2 bases, with 9 bases spanning the gap. CDR3 length: 12 residues. Germline loops: CDR1 MNHNS, CDR2 SASEGT. The CDR3 loop reads CASIGLPYEQYF. The CDR3 DNA reads TGTGCCAGCATCGGACTTCCCTACGAGCAGTACTTC.

The V gene is TRBV27, the J gene TRBJ2-1; 12 nucleotides align to TRBD1. The CDR3 runs 16 residues. After removal of 6 bases from V and 7 bases from J, the junction contained 10 bases not matched to a gene. CDR1 is MNHEY, CDR2 SMNVEV, per germline (reference sequence). The CDR3 region is CASSHPGTGGANEQFF. Here the CDR3 DNA reads TGTGCCAGCAGCCACCCCGGGACAGGGGGCGCGAATGAGCAGTTCTTC.

This chain links TRBV2 with TRBJ2-7; TRBD1 might be the D (6 bases). The CDR3 spans 14 residues. CDR1 SNHLY and CDR2 FYNNEI come from the germline V gene. The ends were cut back, 6 bases at V and 7 bases at J, with 19 bases in the middle. CDR3 DNA: TGTGCCAGCAGCGTGAACCGGGACACCCTAGAGCAGTACTTC. Its translation is CASSVNRDTLEQYF.

V is TRBV28 and J is TRBJ1-2; 10 bases are a match to TRBD1. Germline CDR1 reads MDHEN; CDR2 reads SYDVKM. The CDR3 contains 15 residues. Trimming removed 7 bases from V and 8 bases from J; junction bases left unmatched: 13. This CDR3 is CASTFPAGQGIGYTF. CDR3 DNA: TGTGCCAGCACCTTCCCTGCGGGACAGGGGATCGGCTACACCTTC.

This clone has only one observation. The rearrangement uses TRBV28 and TRBJ2-1, with 8 bases aligning to TRBD2. Trimming removed 4 bases from V and 5 bases from J; junction bases left unmatched: 10. Per the germline V gene, CDR1 is MDHEN and CDR2 is SYDVKM. The CDR3 length is 16 residues. Here the CDR3 reads CASSSAGTRKNNEQFF. For the CDR3, the DNA is TGTGCCAGCAGTTCCGCCGGGACTAGAAAAAACAATGAGCAGTTCTTC.

Here the CDR3 DNA reads TGTGCCAGCAGTGAAGCGTTCGGGGGCTACACCTTC. Amino acids: CASSEAFGGYTF. The genes are TRBV2 and TRBJ1-2; D remains ambiguous. Trimming left V 0 bases short and J 8 bases short, with 7 bases between. Germline CDR1 is SNHLY and CDR2 is FYNNEI. The CDR3 length is 12 residues. Using reference TRBV2 and TRBJ1-2 for the parts outside the CDR3, the full variable domain is EPEVTQTPSHQVTQMGQEVILRCVPISNHLYFYWYRQILGQKVEFLVSFYNNEISEKSEIFDDQFSVERPDGSNFTLKIRSTKLEDSAMYFCASSEAFGGYTFGSGTRLTVV.

The chain employs TRBV6-6 and TRBJ2-2; 7 nucleotides line up with TRBD2. The V gene end was trimmed by 2 bases and the J gene end by 5 bases; junction bases not matched to a gene: 5. The CDR3 contains 15 residues. Per the germline V gene, CDR1 is MNHNY and CDR2 is SVGAGI (reference sequence). The CDR3 protein is CASSYGGRRTGELFF. Written as DNA, the CDR3 is TGTGCCAGCAGTTACGGCGGGAGAAGGACCGGGGAGCTGTTTTTT.

The chain uses TRBV15 and TRBJ2-1, with 10 bases aligning to TRBD1. CDR3 length: 16 residues. Germline CDR1 is LNHNV and CDR2 is YYDKDF (reference sequence). The junction had 0 bases not matched to a gene; V was cut back by 1 base and J by 0 bases. The CDR3 nucleotides are TGTGCCACCAGCAGAGGGACAGGGGGCTCCTACAATGAGCAGTTCTTC. Its translation: CATSRGTGGSYNEQFF.

The chain couples TRBV5-1 to TRBJ2-1, with 14 positions matching TRBD2. This CDR3 has 16 residues. CDR1 and CDR2 from the germline V gene are SGHRS and YFSETQ. V lost 4 bases to trimming and J lost 7 bases; unmatched junction nucleotides: 7. Written as DNA, the CDR3 is TGCGCCAGCAGCCCGGGGACTAGCGGGAGTGGGAATGAGCAGTTCTTC. Translation gives CASSPGTSGSGNEQFF.

The chain uses TRBV19 and TRBJ2-1; D may be TRBD1 or TRBD2 (5 bases each). The CDR3 contains 18 residues. CDR1 and CDR2 from the germline V gene are LNHDA and SQIVND (reference sequence). Trimming took 1 base from V and 7 from J, leaving 23 bases between them. The CDR3 DNA reads TGTGCCAGTAGTATAGTCCATTTATCGGGACCGGGACGGAATGAGCAGTTCTTC. Its translation is CASSIVHLSGPGRNEQFF.

V gene TRBV11-2 combines with J gene TRBJ2-2; possibly TRBD1 for D (6 bases). The CDR3 loop spans 14 amino acids. V was shortened by 5 bases and J by 2 bases, with 9 bases between the two germline ends. Germline assignment: CDR1 SGHAT and CDR2 FQNNGV. This CDR3 is CASSAQGNTGELFF. Written as DNA, the CDR3 is TGTGCCAGCAGCGCACAGGGTAACACCGGGGAGCTGTTTTTT.

This clone occurred once. DNA of the CDR3: TGTGCCAGCTCACCACCTGCTAGCTCCTACGAGCAGTACTTC. Residues: CASSPPASSYEQYF. J is TRBJ2-7 and V is TRBV18; D call uncertain. This CDR3 spans 14 amino acids. V lost 0 bases and J 0 bases, leaving 6 bases between the germline ends. Germline CDR1 reads KGHSH; CDR2 reads LQKENI. The full variable domain, completed using reference TRBV18 and TRBJ2-7, is NAGVMQNPRHLVRRRGQEARLRCSPMKGHSHVYWYRQLPEEGLKFMVYLQKENIIDESGMPKERFSAEFPKEGPSILRIQQVVRGDSAAYFCASSPPASSYEQYFGPGTRLTVT.

The chain employs TRBV15 and TRBJ2-5; TRBD2 agrees at 7 bases. From germline, CDR1 is LNHNV and CDR2 YYDKDF (reference sequence). CDR3 length: 14 residues. V lost 0 bases to trimming and J lost 11 bases; unmatched junction nucleotides: 9. The CDR3 protein is CATSRDKGREVQYF. The CDR3 DNA sequence: TGTGCCACCAGCAGAGACAAAGGACGGGAGGTGCAGTACTTC.

The chain carries TRBV5-1 and TRBJ1-4; D gene unclear. The V gene's germline CDR1 is SGHRS and CDR2 YFSETQ. Trimming stripped 4 bases from V and 5 bases from J, with 12 bases between. The CDR3 is 14 residues long. For the CDR3, the DNA is TGCGCCAGCAGCGGCGGACGGACGAATGAAAAACTGTTTTTT. As protein: CASSGGRTNEKLFF.